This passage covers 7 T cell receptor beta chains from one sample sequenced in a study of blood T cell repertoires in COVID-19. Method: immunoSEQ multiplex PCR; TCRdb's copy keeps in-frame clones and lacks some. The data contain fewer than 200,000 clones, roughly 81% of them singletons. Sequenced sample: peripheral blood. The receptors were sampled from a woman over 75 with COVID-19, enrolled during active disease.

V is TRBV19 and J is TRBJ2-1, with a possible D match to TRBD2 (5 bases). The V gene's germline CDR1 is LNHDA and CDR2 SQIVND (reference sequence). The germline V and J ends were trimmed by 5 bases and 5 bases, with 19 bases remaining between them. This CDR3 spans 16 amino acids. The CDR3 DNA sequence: TGTGCCAGTAGTCCCCGCCCTAGCCCCTGGGACAATGAGCAGTTCTTC. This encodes CASSPRPSPWDNEQFF.

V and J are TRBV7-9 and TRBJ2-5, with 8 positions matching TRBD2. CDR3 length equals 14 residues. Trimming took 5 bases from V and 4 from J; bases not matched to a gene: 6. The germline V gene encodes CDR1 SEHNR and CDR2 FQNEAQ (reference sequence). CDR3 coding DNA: TGTGCCAGCAGCGACAGAGCGGGAGCAGAGACCCAGTACTTC. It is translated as CASSDRAGAETQYF.

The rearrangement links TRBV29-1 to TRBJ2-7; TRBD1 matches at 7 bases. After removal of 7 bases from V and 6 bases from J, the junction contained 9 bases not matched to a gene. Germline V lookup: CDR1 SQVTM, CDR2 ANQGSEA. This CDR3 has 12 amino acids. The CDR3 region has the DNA TGCAGCGCGCGTGAGGGGGCTGCCGAGCAGTACTTC. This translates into CSAREGAAEQYF.

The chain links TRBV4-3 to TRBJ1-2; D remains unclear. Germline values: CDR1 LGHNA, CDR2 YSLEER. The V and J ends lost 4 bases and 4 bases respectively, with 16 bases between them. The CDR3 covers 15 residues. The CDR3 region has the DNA TGCGCCAGCAGCCCCGGAATGTCCCCAGGCTATGGCTACACCTTC. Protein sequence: CASSPGMSPGYGYTF.

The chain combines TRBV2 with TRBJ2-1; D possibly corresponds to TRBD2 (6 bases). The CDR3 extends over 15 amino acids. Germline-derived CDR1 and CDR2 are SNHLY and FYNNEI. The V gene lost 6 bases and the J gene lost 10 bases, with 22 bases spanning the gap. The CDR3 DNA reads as TGTGCCAGCAGCGGGACCTATCGGATCCGGGAGGAGCAGTTCTTC. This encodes CASSGTYRIREEQFF.

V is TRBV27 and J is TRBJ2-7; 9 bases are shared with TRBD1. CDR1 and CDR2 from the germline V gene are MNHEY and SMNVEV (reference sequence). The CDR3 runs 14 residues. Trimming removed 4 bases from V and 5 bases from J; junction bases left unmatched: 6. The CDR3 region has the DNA TGTGCCAGCAGTTCCAGGACAGGGGAAAACGAGCAGTACTTC. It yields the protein CASSSRTGENEQYF.

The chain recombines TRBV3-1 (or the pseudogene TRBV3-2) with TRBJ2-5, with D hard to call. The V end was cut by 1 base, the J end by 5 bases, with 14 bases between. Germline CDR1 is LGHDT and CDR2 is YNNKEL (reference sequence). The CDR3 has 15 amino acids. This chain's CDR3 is CASSQGVSSRETQYF. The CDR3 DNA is TGTGCCAGCAGCCAAGGGGTTAGCTCAAGGGAGACCCAGTACTTC.